The next 27 T cell receptor beta chains were all read from a single sample in a study of T cell responses to AZD1222 COVID-19 vaccine. Some clones are missing from TCRdb's copy, which holds only in-frame ones; the method was immunoSEQ multiplex PCR. The sample consists of about 120,000 clones, 91% of them appearing once. The sequences come from peripheral blood, collected on day 0 of AZD1222 vaccination. These receptors were taken from an adult in good health.

V and J are TRBV12-5 and TRBJ2-1; 11 nucleotides align to TRBD2. V shed 5 bases, J shed 4 bases, and the junction held 4 bases outside the gene matches. CDR1 is LGHNT, CDR2 FRNRAP, per germline. This CDR3 has 15 amino acids. The chain's CDR3 is CASGKGLAEYNEQFF. The DNA of the CDR3 is TGTGCTAGTGGTAAGGGACTAGCGGAGTACAATGAGCAGTTCTTC.

V and J are TRBV5-1 and TRBJ2-7, with D perhaps matching TRBD1 (5 bases). V lost 1 base and J 0 bases, leaving 8 bases between the germline ends. CDR3 size: 14 residues. The germline V gene has CDR1 SGHRS and CDR2 YFSETQ. The CDR3 coding sequence is TGCGCCAGCAGCTTGTTGGACACCTCCTACGAGCAGTACTTC. Its translation: CASSLLDTSYEQYF.

The chain employs TRBV27 and TRBJ2-2; D might be TRBD1 (5 bases). The germline gives CDR1 MNHEY, CDR2 SMNVEV (reference sequence). Trimming stripped 3 bases from V and 8 bases from J, with 13 bases between. The CDR3 totals 14 residues. CDR3 in DNA: TGTGCCAGCAGTTTGTTAGGGGTGAGAGGGGAGCTGTTTTTT. Its protein product is CASSLLGVRGELFF.

The chain carries TRBV19 and TRBJ1-1; 7 bases are a match to TRBD1. J lost 0 bases, V lost 6 bases, and 4 bases had no gene match. The CDR3 is 14 residues long. Germline V CDR1 and CDR2: LNHDA, SQIVND (reference sequence). The CDR3 nucleotides are TGTGCCAGTAGGACAGGGACGATGAACACTGAAGCTTTCTTT. Protein product: CASRTGTMNTEAFF.

The chain combines TRBV2 with TRBJ2-7, with D perhaps TRBD1 (5 bases). V was trimmed by 2 bases and J by 12 bases, leaving 17 bases between them. The CDR3 covers 13 residues. Germline V lookup: CDR1 SNHLY, CDR2 FYNNEI. CDR3 sequence (DNA): TGTGCCAGCAGTGAACAGGGCTTGTTGGACCCGTACTTC. Residues: CASSEQGLLDPYF.

The CDR3, as DNA: TGTGCCTCTGCCACAGGGGGCAATGGTAATGAAAAACTGTTTTTT. This encodes CASATGGNGNEKLFF. The chain joins TRBV10-3 to TRBJ1-4, with 9 bases matching TRBD1. Germline V gives CDR1 ENHRY, CDR2 SYGVKD. The CDR3 is 15 residues long. The J segment lost 4 bases and the V segment lost 11 bases, leaving 11 bases of the junction unmatched.

This chain uses TRBV9 with TRBJ2-3; 8 nucleotides align to TRBD1. Germline values: CDR1 SGDLS, CDR2 YYNGEE. The CDR3 contains 15 residues. Unmatched junction bases numbered 7, after V lost 3 bases and J lost 4 bases. CDR3 nucleotide sequence: TGTGCCAGCAGCGCCTTGGACAGGGCCCCAGATACGCAGTATTTT. Translation: CASSALDRAPDTQYF.

Only one count was recorded for this clone. The chain uses TRBV6-2 or TRBV6-3 and TRBJ1-2; D gene ambiguous. This CDR3 contains 17 residues. With 2 bases removed from V and 0 bases from J, the gap between germline ends came to 16 bases. In germline, CDR1 is MNHEY, CDR2 SVGEGT. CDR3 coding DNA: TGTGCCAGCAGTTACGACCGGAATCTTGGGGCTAACTATGGCTACACCTTC. Its translation is CASSYDRNLGANYGYTF.

The chain has TRBV19 and TRBJ1-5; D gene ambiguous. V was pared by 5 bases and J by 3 bases, with 8 bases between. Germline-derived CDR1 and CDR2 are LNHDA and SQIVND (reference sequence). The CDR3 has 13 amino acids. The CDR3, as DNA: TGTGCCAGTAGTTTGACGCCCAATCAGCCCCAGCATTTT. This encodes CASSLTPNQPQHF. The whole variable domain, remainder taken from reference TRBV19 and TRBJ1-5, is DGGITQSPKYLFRKEGQNVTLSCEQNLNHDAMYWYRQDPGQGLRLIYYSQIVNDFQKGDIAEGYSVSREKKESFPLTVTSAQKNPTAFYLCASSLTPNQPQHFGDGTRLSIL.

This clone appeared a single time. This rearrangement joins TRBV3-1 (or the pseudogene TRBV3-2) to TRBJ1-2, with TRBD1 as a possible D gene (5 bases). V was pared by 0 bases and J by 7 bases, with 12 bases between. From germline, CDR1 is LGHDT and CDR2 YNNKEL (reference sequence). The CDR3 has 14 residues. CDR3 nucleotide sequence: TGTGCCAGCAGCCAAGATCCCAGGGAGGGTGGCTACACCTTC. Protein: CASSQDPREGGYTF.

This clone was detected only a few times. V usage is TRBV3-1 (or the pseudogene TRBV3-2) and J usage is TRBJ1-4, with a weak D call TRBD1 (6 bases). The CDR3 covers 13 residues. The germline V gene encodes CDR1 LGHDT and CDR2 YNNKEL (reference sequence). Deletions cut 8 bases from V and 13 bases from J, with 20 bases between. The CDR3, as DNA: TGTGCCAGCGGGGGGCAGGGAATGGGAAGACTGTTTTTT. Its translation: CASGGQGMGRLFF.

J is TRBJ1-1 and V is TRBV28, with unresolved D. The V and J ends lost 2 bases and 0 bases respectively, with 10 bases between them. Per germline, CDR1 MDHEN and CDR2 SYDVKM. The CDR3 covers 15 residues. The DNA for the CDR3 is TGTGCCAGCAGTTTAGGCAGACTCATGAACACTGAAGCTTTCTTT. Its protein is CASSLGRLMNTEAFF.

The V call is TRBV28, the J call TRBJ2-2; D uncertain. This CDR3 region has 12 residues. The V end was cut by 5 bases, the J end by 5 bases, with 6 bases between. Germline-derived CDR1 and CDR2 are MDHEN and SYDVKM. CDR3 loop: CASSKTTGELFF. The CDR3 DNA reads as TGTGCCAGCAGTAAGACTACCGGGGAGCTGTTTTTT.

The chain combines TRBV7-9 with TRBJ1-6, with TRBD1 as a possible D gene (5 bases). Per the germline V gene, CDR1 is SEHNR and CDR2 is FQNEAQ (reference sequence). CDR3 length: 15 amino acids. Between the trimmed V and J ends, which lost 1 base and 7 bases, there was a span of 11 bases. The CDR3 loop reads CASSLGGIANSPLHF. The CDR3 DNA is TGTGCCAGCAGCTTAGGGGGCATAGCAAATTCACCCCTCCACTTT.

The chain joins TRBV5-6 to TRBJ1-1; 10 nucleotides agree with TRBD1. The CDR3 is 18 residues long. J was trimmed by 1 base and V by 0 bases; bases with no gene match: 9. CDR1 is SGHDT and CDR2 is YYEEEE in the germline V gene. CDR3 amino acids: CASSLGHRDRGANTEAFF. The CDR3 bases are TGTGCCAGCAGCTTGGGTCACCGGGACAGGGGAGCGAACACTGAAGCTTTCTTT.

The J gene is TRBJ1-4, the V gene TRBV6-5, with D maybe TRBD1 (6 bases). This CDR3 has 14 residues. Trimming took off 7 bases at V and 1 base at J, with 10 bases between the two ends. The V gene's germline CDR1 is MNHEY and CDR2 SVGAGI. The CDR3 sequence is CASKRGGTNEKLFF. CDR3 DNA: TGTGCCAGCAAAAGAGGGGGAACTAATGAAAAACTGTTTTTT.

The chain recombines TRBV2 with TRBJ1-1; TRBD1 matches at 7 bases. Germline-derived CDR1 and CDR2 are SNHLY and FYNNEI. V lost 6 bases to trimming and J lost 5 bases; unmatched junction nucleotides: 9. The CDR3 runs 14 residues. The CDR3 is CASRVTGSGTEAFF. As DNA, the CDR3 is TGTGCCAGCAGAGTGACAGGGTCGGGGACTGAAGCTTTCTTT.

The chain uses TRBV27 and TRBJ2-3, with TRBD2 matching 15 bases. The J segment lost 1 base and the V segment lost 2 bases, leaving 7 bases of the junction unmatched. CDR1 and CDR2 (germline): MNHEY, SMNVEV (reference sequence). This CDR3 comprises 19 residues. The CDR3 coding sequence is TGTGCCAGCAGTTTAGTGGGACTAGCGGGAGGTGGGGGCACAGATACGCAGTATTTT. Amino acid sequence: CASSLVGLAGGGGTDTQYF.

The chain has TRBV3-1 (or the pseudogene TRBV3-2) and TRBJ1-1; D remains ambiguous. CDR1 is LGHDT, CDR2 YNNKEL, per germline (reference sequence). V was clipped by 2 bases and J by 2 bases, with 6 bases between them. The length of the CDR3 is 13 residues. The CDR3 nucleotides are TGTGCCAGCAGCCAACAGCAAAACACTGAAGCTTTCTTT. The encoded protein is CASSQQQNTEAFF.

This chain joins TRBV5-1 and TRBJ1-3; tentative D call: TRBD1 (6 bases). V lost 3 bases to trimming and J lost 1 base, with 8 bases between them. The CDR3 extends over 14 amino acids. The germline V gene has CDR1 SGHRS and CDR2 YFSETQ. The CDR3 protein is CASSSQGSGNTIYF. Written as DNA, the CDR3 is TGCGCCAGCAGCTCACAGGGTTCTGGAAACACCATATATTTT.

The rearrangement uses TRBV3-1 (or the pseudogene TRBV3-2) and TRBJ2-5, with D possibly matching TRBD1 (6 bases). Germline-derived CDR1 and CDR2 are LGHDT and YNNKEL (reference sequence). The CDR3 is made up of 14 amino acids. V gave up 8 bases and J gave up 5 bases, with 18 bases separating them. The CDR3 coding sequence is TGTGCCAGCGATTTTGGAACGAGGGGGGAGACCCAGTACTTC. Translation: CASDFGTRGETQYF.

The genes are TRBV6-5 and TRBJ1-5; maybe TRBD1 (6 bases). Trimming removed 6 bases at V and 5 bases at J, with 11 bases between. CDR1 and CDR2 (germline): MNHEY, SVGAGI. The CDR3 loop spans 13 amino acids. CDR3 sequence: CASRQGNDQPQHF. CDR3 nucleotides: TGTGCCAGCAGACAGGGAAATGATCAGCCCCAGCATTTT.

The chain combines TRBV7-2 with TRBJ1-2, with D uncertain. The CDR3 has 15 amino acids. Trimming removed 4 bases from V and 0 bases from J, with 12 bases in between. Germline CDR1 SGHTA, CDR2 FQGNSA. This chain's CDR3 is CASSSALGSNYGYTF. As DNA, the CDR3 is TGTGCCAGCAGCTCGGCGTTAGGGTCTAACTATGGCTACACCTTC.

The V gene is TRBV11-3, the J gene TRBJ2-3; 7 bases line up with TRBD2. Looked up from germline, CDR1 is SGHNT and CDR2 is YENEEA. The CDR3 extends over 12 amino acids. The ends lost 4 bases at V and 6 bases at J; junction bases unmatched: 1. Here the CDR3 DNA reads TGTGCCAGCAGCTGGGGGGGGGATACGCAGTATTTT. Protein sequence: CASSWGGDTQYF. Drawing the rest from reference TRBV11-3 and TRBJ2-3, the complete variable domain is EAGVVQSPRYKIIEKKQPVAFWCNPISGHNTLYWYLQNLGQGPELLIRYENEEAVDDSQLPKDRFSAERLKGVDSTLKIQPAELGDSAVYLCASSWGGDTQYFGPGTRLTVL.

Here the CDR3 reads CASSPGQGAIQPQHF. The CDR3 bases are TGTGCCAGCAGCCCCGGACAGGGGGCGATTCAGCCCCAGCATTTT. The J gene is TRBJ1-5, the V gene TRBV6-6; 11 nucleotides agree with TRBD1. The germline V gene has CDR1 MNHNY and CDR2 SVGAGI (reference sequence). With 6 bases clipped from V and 6 bases from J, the junction kept 7 bases outside the gene matches. The CDR3 has 15 residues.

The rearrangement uses TRBV2 and TRBJ2-7; 16 bases map to TRBD2. Per the germline V gene, CDR1 is SNHLY and CDR2 is FYNNEI. The CDR3 runs to 17 residues. J gave up 1 base and V 7 bases, and 7 bases lay outside the gene matches. The CDR3 region has the DNA TGTGCCAGCATAGGGACTAGCGGGAGGGGGCGTTCCTACGAGCAGTACTTC. The encoded protein is CASIGTSGRGRSYEQYF. The whole variable domain, remainder taken from reference TRBV2 and TRBJ2-7, is EPEVTQTPSHQVTQMGQEVILRCVPISNHLYFYWYRQILGQKVEFLVSFYNNEISEKSEIFDDQFSVERPDGSNFTLKIRSTKLEDSAMYFCASIGTSGRGRSYEQYFGPGTRLTVT.

V usage is TRBV11-2 and J usage is TRBJ2-3, with a possible D match to TRBD2 (6 bases). V was pared by 1 base and J by 4 bases, with 12 bases between. In germline, CDR1 is SGHAT, CDR2 FQNNGV. There are 15 residues in the CDR3. CDR3 nucleotides: TGTGCCAGCAGCTTAGCGGGAGCTGTCGCAGATACGCAGTATTTT. Encoded protein: CASSLAGAVADTQYF.